The TCR beta chain under discussion was sequenced for a study of technical replicates of blood from several donors. V lost 6 bases to trimming and J lost 6 bases; unmatched junction nucleotides: 11. Germline CDR1 reads MDHEN; CDR2 reads SYDVKM. This CDR3 has 15 residues. Some clones are missing from TCRdb's copy, which holds only in-frame ones; the method was immunoSEQ multiplex PCR. The table has some 70,000 clones, roughly 92% seen once; the top ten hold approximately 0.34%. This receptor was obtained from a human donor in good health. The rearrangement joins TRBV28 to TRBJ1-5; 7 bases map to TRBD1. The material sequenced was T cells isolated from PBMCs. In DNA, the CDR3 is TGTGCCAGCAGGGGAGACAGGGTTTACAGTCAGCCCCAGCATTTT. This gives the protein CASRGDRVYSQPQHF.